This T cell receptor (beta chain) is drawn from a study of CD8 T cells in Susac syndrome. Roughly 0.45 to 1 ug RNA was reverse transcribed with random hexamers. TCRdb itself ran the immunoSEQ multiplex PCR reads through MiXCR, one entry per CDR3 protein. Here the sample spans 100,000 to 150,000 distinct CDR3 sequences, about 94% being singletons. This CDR3 has 13 residues. The germline V and J ends were trimmed by 3 bases and 10 bases, with 16 bases remaining between them. Germline CDR1 GTSNPN, CDR2 SVGIG (reference sequence). The TCR was taken from a human donor in good health. Sequencing was performed on CD4+ T cells from PBMCs. This chain uses TRBV30 with TRBJ1-5; D is possibly TRBD1 (5 bases). The CDR3 DNA reads as TGTGCCTGGAGCCGACAGTCCCAGGGTCCCCAGCATTTT. Translation gives CAWSRQSQGPQHF. Supplemented by reference TRBV30 and TRBJ1-5, the full variable domain reads SQTIHQWPATLVQPVGSPLSLECTVEGTSNPNLYWYRQAAGRGLQLLFYSVGIGQISSEVPQNLSASRPQDRQFILSSKKLLLSDSGFYLCAWSRQSQGPQHFGDGTRLSIL.